This is a list of T cell receptor beta chains from one sample in a study of blood T cell repertoires in COVID-19. TCRdb's table, derived via immunoSEQ multiplex PCR, lists solely in-frame clones and lacks some. The data contain tens of thousands of clones, more than 70% of them singletons. Sequenced sample: peripheral blood. The receptors come from a man aged 55 to 69 with acute or convalescent COVID-19. Each CDR3 is given with its conserved first and last residue. D genes are given only for firm matches. Not all rows give a size; the values are once, few, many and, for expanded clones, a class.

V gene,clone size,J gene,D gene,CDR3 DNA,CDR3 protein
TRBV5-1,-,TRBJ1-6,-,TGCGCCAGCAGCTTGGCCGGGTCCACGAATAATTCACCCCTCCACTTT,CASSLAGSTNNSPLHF
TRBV2,-,TRBJ1-5,-,TGTGCCAGCAGTGTAGGGAGGGAGCAGCCCCAGCATTTT,CASSVGREQPQHF
TRBV6-2/TRBV6-3,-,TRBJ2-7,-,TGTGCCAGCAGTTACCCCGCCCTAGACAGAGGATCGCAGTACTTC,CASSYPALDRGSQYF
TRBV5-1,-,TRBJ1-5,TRBD1,TGCGCCAGCAGCTGGGGGACAGGAGATCAGCCCCAGCATTTT,CASSWGTGDQPQHF
TRBV18,-,TRBJ2-2,-,TGTGCCAGCTCACCACAGGGGATTTACACCGGGGAGCTGTTTTTT,CASSPQGIYTGELFF
TRBV6-6,few,TRBJ1-3,-,TGTGCCATCAGCCAGGGTCTCTCTGGAAACACCATATATTTT,CAISQGLSGNTIYF
TRBV7-8,-,TRBJ2-5,-,TGTGCCAGCAGCTCGAGGAGGACCCCCGAAAGAGAGACCCAGTACTTC,CASSSRRTPERETQYF
TRBV10-3,-,TRBJ1-1,TRBD1,TGTGCCATCAGGGGACAGGGGAACACTGAAGCTTTCTTT,CAIRGQGNTEAFF
TRBV15,-,TRBJ2-1,TRBD2,TGTGCCACCAGCAGACTAGCGGGGGGTGGGAATGAGCAGTTCTTC,CATSRLAGGGNEQFF
TRBV5-1,once,TRBJ2-7,-,TGCGCCAGCAGCTTGAACAGCTTCTACGAGCAGTACTTC,CASSLNSFYEQYF
TRBV7-2,-,TRBJ1-2,-,TGTGCCAGCAGCCCCCAGGGCACAATCGTAGGAGGCTACACCTTC,CASSPQGTIVGGYTF
TRBV7-2,-,TRBJ1-2,-,TGTGCCAGCAGCTTAACCCCTCCGGGTGCTAACTATGGCTACACCTTC,CASSLTPPGANYGYTF
TRBV5-6,-,TRBJ1-2,-,TGTGCCAGCAGCTCGGGTAGAAATACTGGCTACACCTTC,CASSSGRNTGYTF
TRBV19,few,TRBJ1-1,TRBD1,TGTGCCAGTAACAGGGGCGGCATGAACACTGAAGCTTTCTTT,CASNRGGMNTEAFF
TRBV5-5,-,TRBJ1-1,TRBD1,TGTGCCAGCAGAACTGGGACAGCAAACACTGAAGCTTTCTTT,CASRTGTANTEAFF
TRBV6-5,-,TRBJ1-2,-,TGTGCCAGCAGCAAGTACAGGGTGGGCTATGGCTACACCTTC,CASSKYRVGYGYTF
TRBV5-4,-,TRBJ1-1,TRBD1,TGTGCCAGCAGCCCGTTCGGGACAGTCAACACTGAAGCTTTCTTT,CASSPFGTVNTEAFF
TRBV5-1,-,TRBJ2-1,-,TGCGCCAGCAGCTTGGCTCAGGACTACAATGAGCAGTTCTTC,CASSLAQDYNEQFF